The following is a TCR beta chain sequence with its context. Only in-frame clones appear in the TCRdb table, and some are missing; sequencing was by immunoSEQ multiplex PCR. The sample has 55,000 to 75,000 clones; about 82% are singletons. This record comes from a study of OX40 agonist ivuxolimab in advanced cancers. The CDR3 loop spans 18 amino acids. Germline V CDR1 and CDR2: SGHRS, YFSETQ. Trimming cost V 0 bases and J 6 bases, with 22 bases left between them. V and J are TRBV5-1 and TRBJ2-1; a weak D match, TRBD1 (6 bases). The receptor was derived from an adult with an advanced solid tumor such as melanoma, head and neck, liver or kidney cancer. The sequenced sample was CD4+ or CD8+ T cells sorted from blood, obtained in a trial of the OX40 agonist ivuxolimab. CDR3 DNA: TGCGCCAGCAGCTTGGAAGGGCCGGGCAGGGGACATAGCAATGAGCAGTTCTTC. This sequence encodes CASSLEGPGRGHSNEQFF.